A single sample is the source of the 18 T cell receptor beta chains below, sequenced in a study of T-cell reconstitution after alpha-beta-depleted transplantation in children. The authors prepared the TCRbeta library with unique molecular identifiers. TCRdb re-analysed the PCR reads in MiXCR, keeping a single row per CDR3 protein. The data hold more than 500,000 distinct CDR3 sequences, with roughly 11% observed a single time. The sequencing here drew on PBMCs, mostly from graft donor cells, taken 180 days after TCRalphabeta/CD19-depleted stem cell transplant. The receptors were sampled from a female patient aged 2-10 years who had a stem cell transplant for aplastic anemia, so the T cells may come from the graft donor.

This chain connects TRBV4-3 to TRBJ1-4; no firm D call. The germline V gene encodes CDR1 LGHNA and CDR2 YSLEER. The CDR3 has 15 residues. Between the trimmed V and J ends, which lost 4 bases and 4 bases, there was a span of 13 bases. CDR3 loop: CASSRLGPLNEKLFF. The CDR3 DNA follows: TGCGCCAGCAGCCGTCTGGGCCCCCTTAATGAAAAACTGTTTTTT.

This clonotype showed up just a few times. V usage is TRBV20-1 and J usage is TRBJ1-3, with D perhaps matching TRBD1 (6 bases). The CDR3 is 12 residues long. Germline assignment: CDR1 DFQATT and CDR2 SNEGSKA (reference sequence). Trimming removed 6 bases at V and 3 bases at J, with 9 bases between. The CDR3 nucleotides are TGCAGTGCCAGACAGGTTGGAAACACCATATATTTT. Translated, it gives CSARQVGNTIYF.

The V call is TRBV7-2, the J call TRBJ2-1, with 9 nucleotides matching TRBD2. There are 15 residues in the CDR3. J lost 2 bases, V lost 5 bases, and 4 bases had no gene match. Germline values: CDR1 SGHTA, CDR2 FQGNSA. CDR3 region: CASSRVAGAYNEQFF. The CDR3 coding sequence is TGTGCCAGCAGCAGGGTAGCGGGAGCCTACAATGAGCAGTTCTTC.

V gene TRBV5-1 combines with J gene TRBJ1-1, with 8 bases lining up with TRBD1. CDR3 length equals 15 residues. Germline CDR1 SGHRS, CDR2 YFSETQ. V lost 2 bases and J lost 5; bases outside the gene matches: 8. The CDR3 spells CASSFGQGAKTEAFF. As DNA, the CDR3 is TGCGCCAGCAGCTTCGGTCAGGGGGCGAAGACTGAAGCTTTCTTT.

The V call is TRBV29-1, the J call TRBJ2-2, with 10 bases aligning to TRBD1. V was clipped by 6 bases and J by 6 bases; unmatched bases: 4. The CDR3 covers 13 residues. Looked up from germline, CDR1 is SQVTM and CDR2 is ANQGSEA. CDR3 sequence (DNA): TGCAGCGTGGGGACAGGGGTCCCCGGGGAGCTGTTTTTT. Its translation is CSVGTGVPGELFF.

The chain couples TRBV9 to TRBJ2-3; tentative D call: TRBD2 (7 bases). V dropped 2 bases and J dropped 6 bases, with 13 bases sitting between them. Germline CDR1 and CDR2: SGDLS and YYNGEE. There are 14 residues in the CDR3. This chain's CDR3 is CASSVTGGSDTQYF. CDR3 coding DNA: TGTGCCAGCAGCGTTACGGGGGGCTCCGATACGCAGTATTTT. Full variable domain (outside the CDR3, taken from reference TRBV9 and TRBJ2-3): DSGVTQTPKHLITATGQRVTLRCSPRSGDLSVYWYQQSLDQGLQFLIQYYNGEERAKGNILERFSAQQFPDLHSELNLSSLELGDSALYFCASSVTGGSDTQYFGPGTRLTVL.

This clonotype was detected many times. This rearrangement joins TRBV6-5 to TRBJ2-7; no firm D call. The V end lost 4 bases, the J end lost 12 bases, and 22 bases lay between the germline ends. This CDR3 spans 14 amino acids. The germline CDR1 and CDR2 sequences are MNHEY and SVGAGI. This CDR3 reads CASSFIGPQYRRYF. The DNA of the CDR3 is TGTGCCAGCAGTTTTATCGGTCCCCAGTATCGTCGGTACTTC.

This clonotype appeared a single time. The rearrangement links TRBV4-1 to TRBJ2-4; the match to TRBD2 covers 7 bases. The CDR3 sequence is 16 residues long. Germline V gene lookup returns CDR1 MGHRA and CDR2 YSYEKL. V was pared by 0 bases and J by 8 bases, with 10 bases of the junction left unmatched. The CDR3 here is CASSQDGAGVGDIQYF. CDR3 coding DNA: TGCGCCAGCAGCCAAGATGGGGCGGGAGTGGGGGACATTCAGTACTTC.

The sample holds a few counts of this clonotype. This chain joins TRBV7-9 and TRBJ1-2; D ambiguous. The CDR3 sequence is 15 residues long. Germline CDR1 and CDR2: SEHNR and FQNEAQ (reference sequence). Between the trimmed V and J ends, which lost 5 bases and 4 bases, there was a span of 17 bases. This CDR3 reads CASSRDGPPSYGYTF. CDR3 DNA sequence: TGTGCCAGCAGCCGGGATGGACCGCCATCCTATGGCTACACCTTC. Drawing the rest from reference TRBV7-9 and TRBJ1-2, the complete variable domain is DTGVSQNPRHKITKRGQNVTFRCDPISEHNRLYWYRQTLGQGPEFLTYFQNEAQLEKSRLLSDRFSAERPKGSFSTLEIQRTEQGDSAMYLCASSRDGPPSYGYTFGSGTRLTVV.

This clonotype was seen only a few times. The J gene is TRBJ2-3, the V gene TRBV27, with D unclear. This CDR3 contains 15 residues. V lost 7 bases to trimming and J lost 2 bases, with 16 bases between them. CDR1 is MNHEY and CDR2 is SMNVEV in the germline V gene (reference sequence). The CDR3 is CASKTSVRITDTQYF. Written as DNA, the CDR3 is TGTGCCAGCAAAACCTCCGTCCGGATCACAGATACGCAGTATTTT.

The chain links TRBV28 to TRBJ2-1; D remains ambiguous. V gave up 3 bases and J gave up 6 bases, with 15 bases separating them. The V gene's germline CDR1 is MDHEN and CDR2 SYDVKM. The CDR3 runs 15 residues. The chain's CDR3 is CASSFSQRISNEQFF. As DNA, the CDR3 is TGTGCCAGCAGTTTTTCGCAACGAATTAGCAATGAGCAGTTCTTC.

This clonotype was recorded at least ten times. The chain couples TRBV7-2 to TRBJ2-3; 12 positions agree with TRBD2. Germline V gene lookup returns CDR1 SGHTA and CDR2 FQGNSA. The CDR3 consists of 15 residues. With 6 bases clipped from V and 5 bases from J, the junction kept 6 bases outside the gene matches. DNA of the CDR3: TGTGCCAGCAGACGAGGACTAGCGGGACAAGATACGCAGTATTTT. Protein product: CASRRGLAGQDTQYF. The variable domain in full, completed from reference TRBV7-2 and TRBJ2-3, reads GAGVSQSPSNKVTEKGKDVELRCDPISGHTALYWYRQSLGQGLEFLIYFQGNSAPDKSGLPSDRFSAERTGGSVSTLTIQRTQQEDSAVYLCASRRGLAGQDTQYFGPGTRLTVL.

This clonotype was detected only a few times. The CDR3 reads CASSLIRTGNQETQYF. In nucleotides, the CDR3 is TGTGCCAGCAGCTTAATCAGGACAGGAAACCAAGAGACCCAGTACTTC. The chain couples TRBV7-2 to TRBJ2-5; 7 nucleotides match TRBD1. J gave up 0 bases and V 2 bases, and 6 bases lay outside the gene matches. This CDR3 is 16 amino acids long. Germline values: CDR1 SGHTA, CDR2 FQGNSA.

Written as DNA, the CDR3 is TGTGCCAGCAGCTCAGGAGCGGGAGGAGAGACCCAGTACTTC. Translated: CASSSGAGGETQYF. The chain carries TRBV11-1 and TRBJ2-5, with 9 bases aligning to TRBD2. V shed 4 bases and J 4 bases; nucleotides not matched to a gene: 4. Per the germline V gene, CDR1 is SGHAT and CDR2 is FQDESV (reference sequence). This CDR3 has 14 amino acids.

This clonotype was counted many times. V gene TRBV29-1 combines with J gene TRBJ2-1, with TRBD2 matching 7 bases. Germline lookup yields CDR1 SQVTM and CDR2 ANQGSEA. The junction had 3 bases not matched to a gene; V was cut back by 4 bases and J by 3 bases. The CDR3 is 13 residues long. The CDR3 DNA is TGCAGCGTTGTATCTAGCGGCTACAATGAGCAGTTCTTC. Amino acids: CSVVSSGYNEQFF.

In its sample, this clonotype was seen many times. The rearrangement uses TRBV20-1 and TRBJ1-1; D perhaps matches TRBD1 (5 bases). Trimming shortened V by 3 bases and J by 2 bases, and 10 bases separated the two germline ends. CDR3 length: 13 residues. The germline CDR1 and CDR2 sequences are DFQATT and SNEGSKA (reference sequence). CDR3 sequence: CSARGTGNTEAFF. The CDR3 coding sequence is TGCAGTGCTAGGGGTACAGGAAACACTGAAGCTTTCTTT.

This clonotype was observed a handful of times. The rearrangement uses TRBV5-1 and TRBJ2-2, with 9 bases aligning to TRBD2. The germline CDR1 and CDR2 sequences are SGHRS and YFSETQ. This CDR3 is built from 17 residues. V trimming: 4 bases; J trimming: 6 bases; junction bases outside the gene matches: 13. CDR3 coding DNA: TGCGCCAGCAGCCCAATGAGGGCGGGAGGGCCATCCGGGGAGCTGTTTTTT. As protein: CASSPMRAGGPSGELFF.

This chain uses TRBV20-1 with TRBJ2-3, with 8 bases fitting TRBD2. V lost 6 bases to trimming and J lost 0 bases; unmatched junction nucleotides: 11. The CDR3 covers 16 residues. Germline V gives CDR1 DFQATT, CDR2 SNEGSKA (reference sequence). This chain's CDR3 is CSAPSPLAGSTDTQYF. For the CDR3, the DNA is TGCAGTGCCCCGTCCCCCCTAGCGGGCAGCACAGATACGCAGTATTTT.